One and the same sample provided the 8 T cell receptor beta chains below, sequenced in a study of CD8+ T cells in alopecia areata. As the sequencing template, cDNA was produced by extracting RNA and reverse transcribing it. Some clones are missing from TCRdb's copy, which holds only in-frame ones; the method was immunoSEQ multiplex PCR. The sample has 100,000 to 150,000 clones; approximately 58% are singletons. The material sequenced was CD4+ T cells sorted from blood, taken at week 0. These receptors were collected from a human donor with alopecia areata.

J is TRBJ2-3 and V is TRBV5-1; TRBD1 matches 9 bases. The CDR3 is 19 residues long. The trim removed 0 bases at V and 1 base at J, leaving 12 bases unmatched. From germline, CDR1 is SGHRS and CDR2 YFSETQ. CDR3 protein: CASSLVDSTGGRGTDTQYF. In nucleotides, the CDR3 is TGCGCCAGCAGCTTGGTGGATAGTACAGGGGGCCGGGGCACAGATACGCAGTATTTT.

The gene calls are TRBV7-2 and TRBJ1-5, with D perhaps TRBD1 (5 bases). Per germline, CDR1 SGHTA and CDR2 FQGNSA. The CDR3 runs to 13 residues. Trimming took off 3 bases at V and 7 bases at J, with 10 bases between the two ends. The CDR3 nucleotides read TGTGCCAGCAGCTTTGGGGGTCGGCAGCCCCAGCATTTT. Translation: CASSFGGRQPQHF. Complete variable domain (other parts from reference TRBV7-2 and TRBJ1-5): GAGVSQSPSNKVTEKGKDVELRCDPISGHTALYWYRQSLGQGLEFLIYFQGNSAPDKSGLPSDRFSAERTGGSVSTLTIQRTQQEDSAVYLCASSFGGRQPQHFGDGTRLSIL.

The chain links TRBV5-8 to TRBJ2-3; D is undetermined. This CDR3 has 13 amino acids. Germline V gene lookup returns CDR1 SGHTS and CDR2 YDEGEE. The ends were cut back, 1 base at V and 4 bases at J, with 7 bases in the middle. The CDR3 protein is CASSLSEADTQYF. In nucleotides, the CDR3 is TGTGCCAGCAGCTTGTCCGAGGCAGATACGCAGTATTTT.

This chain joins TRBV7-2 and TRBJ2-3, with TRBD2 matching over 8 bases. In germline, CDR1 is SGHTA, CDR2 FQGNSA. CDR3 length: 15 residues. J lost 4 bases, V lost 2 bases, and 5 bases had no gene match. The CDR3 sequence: CASSLSGSGSDTQYF. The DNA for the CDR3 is TGTGCCAGCAGCTTAAGCGGGAGTGGGTCAGATACGCAGTATTTT.

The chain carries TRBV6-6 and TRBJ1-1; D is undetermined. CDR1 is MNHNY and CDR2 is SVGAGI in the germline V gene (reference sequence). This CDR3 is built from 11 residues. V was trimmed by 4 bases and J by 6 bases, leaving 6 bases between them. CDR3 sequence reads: CASSFSAEAFF. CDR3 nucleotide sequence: TGTGCCAGCAGTTTCTCAGCTGAAGCTTTCTTT.

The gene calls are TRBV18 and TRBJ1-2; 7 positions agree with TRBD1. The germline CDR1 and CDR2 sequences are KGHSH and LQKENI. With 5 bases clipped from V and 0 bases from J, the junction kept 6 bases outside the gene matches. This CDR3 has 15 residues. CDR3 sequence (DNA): TGTGCCAGCTCAACGGACAGGCTTACTAACTATGGCTACACCTTC. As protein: CASSTDRLTNYGYTF.

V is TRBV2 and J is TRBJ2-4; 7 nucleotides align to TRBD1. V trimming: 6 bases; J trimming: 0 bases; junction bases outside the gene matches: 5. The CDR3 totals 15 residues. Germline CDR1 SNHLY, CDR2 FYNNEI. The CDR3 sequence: CASRDRSGAKNIQYF. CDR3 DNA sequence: TGTGCCAGCAGGGACAGGTCCGGAGCCAAAAACATTCAGTACTTC.

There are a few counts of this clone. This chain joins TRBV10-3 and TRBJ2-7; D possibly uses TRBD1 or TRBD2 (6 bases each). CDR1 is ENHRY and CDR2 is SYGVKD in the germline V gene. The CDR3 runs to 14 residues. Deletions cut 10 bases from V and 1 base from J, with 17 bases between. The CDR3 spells CATGGGARSYEQYF. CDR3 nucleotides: TGTGCCACCGGAGGGGGAGCGAGATCCTACGAGCAGTACTTC.